A single sample is the source of the 9 T cell receptor beta chains below, sequenced in a study of blood T cell repertoires in COVID-19. Profiled with immunoSEQ multiplex PCR; TCRdb holds only in-frame clones, not every one. This table holds some 500,000 clones, roughly nine tenths found once. Sequenced input: peripheral blood. All receptors come from a woman aged 45-65 years with COVID-19, enrolled during active disease.

This chain connects TRBV9 to TRBJ2-2; TRBD1 agrees at 8 bases. The CDR3 is 14 amino acids. The junction had 2 bases not matched to a gene; V was cut back by 3 bases and J by 4 bases. Germline CDR1 reads SGDLS; CDR2 reads YYNGEE. The CDR3 loop is CASSGTGLTGELFF. The DNA for the CDR3 is TGTGCCAGCAGCGGGACAGGGCTCACCGGGGAGCTGTTTTTT.

The V gene is TRBV7-6, the J gene TRBJ2-3; D unresolved. Germline CDR1 is SGHVS and CDR2 is FNYEAQ. The CDR3 is 14 residues long. V gave up 3 bases and J gave up 0 bases, with 7 bases separating them. CDR3 amino acids: CASSFGISTDTQYF. As DNA, the CDR3 is TGTGCCAGCAGCTTCGGTATTAGCACAGATACGCAGTATTTT.

The chain combines TRBV19 with TRBJ2-2; TRBD1 matches at 8 bases. The germline V gene encodes CDR1 LNHDA and CDR2 SQIVND (reference sequence). V shed 4 bases and J 5 bases; nucleotides not matched to a gene: 3. The CDR3 loop spans 14 amino acids. CDR3 DNA sequence: TGTGCCAGTAGTACCGGGACAGGAACCGGGGAGCTGTTTTTT. This sequence encodes CASSTGTGTGELFF.

This clone showed up just a few times. The chain links TRBV7-9 to TRBJ2-7; a possible D gene is TRBD1 (7 bases). CDR1 and CDR2 (germline): SEHNR, FQNEAQ (reference sequence). The CDR3 runs to 15 residues. The V end lost 3 bases, the J end lost 4 bases, and 16 bases lay between the germline ends. The DNA for the CDR3 is TGTGCCAGCAGCTTCGGAGGGGGACAGAATTACGAGCAGTACTTC. Its protein is CASSFGGGQNYEQYF.

V usage is TRBV2 and J usage is TRBJ1-5; no definite D call. V lost 6 bases and J lost 15, with 18 bases in between. The V gene's germline CDR1 is SNHLY and CDR2 FYNNEI. The CDR3 totals 12 residues. The CDR3 coding sequence is TGTGCCAGCAGAGTGGGTCTAGCGCCTTGGCATTTT. It yields the protein CASRVGLAPWHF.

This clone appeared a few times. The chain combines TRBV18 with TRBJ1-2, with 7 bases identical to TRBD1. The V gene's germline CDR1 is KGHSH and CDR2 LQKENI. J was trimmed by 1 base and V by 4 bases; bases with no gene match: 9. CDR3 length: 16 amino acids. The CDR3, as DNA: TGTGCCAGCTCACATCAGGGGACAGCCGATAACTATGGCTACACCTTC. Residues: CASSHQGTADNYGYTF.

This clone was detected only once. The genes are TRBV6-1 and TRBJ2-2, with 9 bases that match TRBD1. V shed 3 bases, J shed 6 bases, and the junction held 11 bases outside the gene matches. From germline, CDR1 is MNHNS and CDR2 SASEGT. The CDR3 spans 17 residues. The CDR3, as DNA: TGTGCCAGCAGTGATCCCACAGGGGGCGCGGGGCCCGGGGAGCTGTTTTTT. It translates to CASSDPTGGAGPGELFF.

CDR3 coding DNA: TGCGCCAGCAGCAAGGCCGGGGCTAATGAAAAACTGTTTTTT. This gives the protein CASSKAGANEKLFF. The rearrangement uses TRBV5-1 and TRBJ1-4, with D unclear. Per germline, CDR1 SGHRS and CDR2 YFSETQ. This CDR3 region has 14 residues. V lost 4 bases and J 3 bases, leaving 10 bases between the germline ends.

This chain joins TRBV21-1 and TRBJ2-2; the table's D call, TRBD1, has no DNA check behind it. TRBV21-1 is designated a pseudogene. This CDR3 is built from 18 residues. As DNA, the CDR3 is TGTGCCAGCAGCCCGGGGGACAGGACCTCGCGAGGGACCGGGGAGCTGTTTTTT. Translation: CASSPGDRTSRGTGELFF.